This is a list of T cell receptor beta chains from one sample in a study of control samples from healthy donors and cancer patients. Repertoires were generated with immunoSEQ multiplex PCR, while TCRdb's copy carries only in-frame clones and drops some. The sample holds approximately 100,000 clones, just over 85% seen once. The material sequenced was blood. All receptors come from a man younger than 40 in good health. Both conserved end residues are part of each CDR3. The D gene is left open where the match is weak. Only part of the rows carry a size: once, few, many, or a class if the clone is expanded.

few,TRBJ1-5,TRBV15,.,TGTGCCACCAGCAGAGGCCCGAATCAGCCCCAGCATTTT,CATSRGPNQPQHF
.,TRBJ2-1,TRBV7-2,TRBD2,TGTGCCAGCAGACTCCTGACTAGCGGGGTCAATGAGCAGTTCTTC,CASRLLTSGVNEQFF
.,TRBJ1-5,TRBV29-1,TRBD1,TGCAGCGTTGAACAGGGGGCAGGGCAGCCCCAGCATTTT,CSVEQGAGQPQHF
.,TRBJ1-1,TRBV6-1,.,TGTGCCAGCAGTGAAGAAGGCAGATGGAACACTGAAGCTTTCTTT,CASSEEGRWNTEAFF
.,TRBJ2-2,TRBV10-3,.,TGTGCCATCAGTGGCGCACCGACCGGGGAGCTGTTTTTT,CAISGAPTGELFF
.,TRBJ2-2,TRBV5-1,.,TGCGCCAGCAGCCAACCCCCCGCGGCCACTTCGCGAACCGGGGAGCTGTTTTTT,CASSQPPAATSRTGELFF
.,TRBJ2-6,TRBV2,.,TGTGCCAGCAGTGAAGAGGTCTGGGAGTCTGGGGCCAACGTCCTGACTTTC,CASSEEVWESGANVLTF
.,TRBJ1-5,TRBV24-1,TRBD1,TGTGCCACCAGTGACCGGAGGACAGGGAGCAATCAGCCCCAGCATTTT,CATSDRRTGSNQPQHF
.,TRBJ2-1,TRBV11-1,.,TGTGCCAGCAGCCTAGACAGGACCGAGCAGTTCTTC,CASSLDRTEQFF
.,TRBJ2-7,TRBV4-1,.,TGCGCCAGCAGCCGGGAGTCCCTCTACGAGCAGTACTTC,CASSRESLYEQYF
.,TRBJ1-1,TRBV27,.,TGTGCCAGCGGGTACACTGAAGCTTTCTTT,CASGYTEAFF
once,TRBJ2-7,TRBV6-1,TRBD1,TGTGCCAGCAGTGAAAGGGACAGCCGGTCCTACGAGCAGTACTTC,CASSERDSRSYEQYF
.,TRBJ2-7,TRBV7-9,TRBD2,TGTGCCAGCAGCTTGGTAGGACTAGAGAACGAGCAGTACTTC,CASSLVGLENEQYF
.,TRBJ1-2,TRBV7-2,.,TGTGCCAGCAGCTTAGACGAGGGGTCAGTTTATGGCTACACCTTC,CASSLDEGSVYGYTF
once,TRBJ1-3,TRBV21-1,.,TGTGCCAGCAGGAGGACAGGGAGTCATTCTGGAAACACCATATATTTT,CASRRTGSHSGNTIYF
.,TRBJ1-5,TRBV6-5,TRBD1,TGTGCCAGCTATACACAGGGGTCGGGCAATCAGCCCCAGCATTTT,CASYTQGSGNQPQHF
.,TRBJ1-1,TRBV6-5,.,TGTGCCAGCAGTCCCTTCTGGGTCGGGACTGAAGCTTTCTTT,CASSPFWVGTEAFF
.,TRBJ2-3,TRBV18,.,TGTGCCAGCTCACCACCGCGGTGGGAGATACGCACAGATACGCAGTATTTT,CASSPPRWEIRTDTQYF
.,TRBJ1-1,TRBV4-1,.,TGCGCCAGCAGCCAAGGGTTTATGAATACTGAAGCTTTCTTT,CASSQGFMNTEAFF
.,TRBJ1-2,TRBV27,TRBD1,TGTGCCAGCAGTTTGGTTGGGACAGGCCAAGGGGGCTACACCTTC,CASSLVGTGQGGYTF
.,TRBJ2-1,TRBV29-1,TRBD2,TGCAGCGTTCCACTAGCGGGAGGGCTCTCCTACAATGAGCAGTTCTTC,CSVPLAGGLSYNEQFF
.,TRBJ1-5,TRBV5-1,.,TGCGCCAGCTCCAGACGGCGGGGTAGGCAGCCCCAGCATTTT,CASSRRRGRQPQHF
.,TRBJ2-3,TRBV4-2,TRBD2,TGTGCCAGCAGCCCACGCTCGGCTAGCGGGAATCCCCCTACGCAGTATTTT,CASSPRSASGNPPTQYF
.,TRBJ2-7,TRBV7-9,TRBD1,TGTGCCAGCAGCCCGGGACAGGTGAGCTCCTACGAGCAGTACTTC,CASSPGQVSSYEQYF
.,TRBJ1-2,TRBV5-1,TRBD1,TGCGCCAGCAGCCAGACAGGGATCGATGGCTACACCTTC,CASSQTGIDGYTF
.,TRBJ2-2,TRBV19,.,TGTGCCAGTAGTGATATAACCGGGGAGCTGTTTTTT,CASSDITGELFF
.,TRBJ1-1,TRBV9,.,TGTGCCAGCAGCGTAGAAATGGCGGGGACTGAAGCTTTCTTT,CASSVEMAGTEAFF
.,TRBJ2-1,TRBV6-2/TRBV6-3,TRBD1,TGTGCCAGCAGTTATAAGGGGGCATGGGAGCAGTTCTTC,CASSYKGAWEQFF
.,TRBJ1-1,TRBV7-9,TRBD1,TGTGCCAGCACCTCCGGGACAGCAAACAAAGCTTTCTTT,CASTSGTANKAFF
.,TRBJ1-5,TRBV19,.,TGTGCCAGTAGCAGGGACGGTAGCAATCAGCCCCAGCATTTT,CASSRDGSNQPQHF
.,TRBJ2-1,TRBV13,.,TGTGCCAGCAACCTCCGTGGGCTTAGCTCCTACAATGAGCAGTTCTTC,CASNLRGLSSYNEQFF
once,TRBJ1-4,TRBV7-9,.,TGTGCCAGCAGCCCAATCGCTGCTAATGAAAAACTGTTTTTT,CASSPIAANEKLFF
.,TRBJ2-6,TRBV30,TRBD1,TGTGCCTGGACAGGGGGCGCCGGGGCCAACGTCCTGACTTTC,CAWTGGAGANVLTF
.,TRBJ1-1,TRBV7-7,TRBD1,TGTGCCAGCAGCTGTCACCGACAGAACAGGGGGAACACTGAAGCTTTCTTT,CASSCHRQNRGNTEAFF
.,TRBJ2-4,TRBV29-1,.,TGCAGCGTGGTCTTTGGACAGAAAAACATTCAGTACTTC,CSVVFGQKNIQYF
.,TRBJ2-7,TRBV7-2,.,TGTGCCAGCAGCTTATCGGGCCCCTACGAGCAGTACTTC,CASSLSGPYEQYF
.,TRBJ2-7,TRBV18,.,TGTGCCAGCTCACCAGAGACAGAGTCCTACGAGCAGTACTTC,CASSPETESYEQYF
.,TRBJ1-4,TRBV4-2,TRBD1,TGTGCCAGCAGCCAAGAGGGGGGACAGGGGAATGAAAAACTGTTTTTT,CASSQEGGQGNEKLFF
.,TRBJ2-1,TRBV10-3,TRBD1,TGTGCCATCAGCGAACCTACACTGGACAGGGTAGATGAGCAGTTCTTC,CAISEPTLDRVDEQFF
.,TRBJ2-7,TRBV5-4,.,TGTGCCAGCAGCTTGGGGGGGCTCAGCTCCTACGAGCAGTACTTC,CASSLGGLSSYEQYF
.,TRBJ2-3,TRBV12-5,.,TGTGCTAGTGGTTTGGGCCAGGTTGAGACAGATACGCAGTATTTT,CASGLGQVETDTQYF
.,TRBJ1-1,TRBV5-5,TRBD1,TGTGCCAGCAGCCCCACCGTCACAGGGGAGGCTTTCTTT,CASSPTVTGEAFF
.,TRBJ2-1,TRBV10-3,TRBD2,TGTGCCATCAGTCTTCCGGGACTAGACGTCTACAATGAGCAGTTCTTC,CAISLPGLDVYNEQFF
.,TRBJ2-2,TRBV5-1,TRBD1,TGCGCCAGCAGCCCAAGGGACAGGGCGAACACCGGGGAGCTGTTTTTT,CASSPRDRANTGELFF
few,TRBJ2-7,TRBV6-5,.,TGTGCCAGCAGTTACAGATCGGGGCCGTTTGAGCAGTACTTC,CASSYRSGPFEQYF
few,TRBJ1-3,TRBV6-2/TRBV6-3,.,TGTGCCAGCAGTTACTCCGTCGAATCAGGAAACACCATATATTTT,CASSYSVESGNTIYF
.,TRBJ2-7,TRBV6-2/TRBV6-3,TRBD1,TGTGCCAGCAGCCGATGGACAGGGGCCTACGAGCAGTACTTC,CASSRWTGAYEQYF
.,TRBJ2-1,TRBV11-3,TRBD2,TGTGCCAGCGGATCTCTAGCGGATAGCTCCTACAATGAGCAGTTCTTC,CASGSLADSSYNEQFF
.,TRBJ2-7,TRBV11-2,.,TGTGCCAGCAGCCAGACAGCCTACGAGCAGTACTTC,CASSQTAYEQYF
.,TRBJ2-2,TRBV6-1,.,TGTGCCAGCAGTGAAGATTGGAACACCGGGGAGCTGTTTTTT,CASSEDWNTGELFF
.,TRBJ1-1,TRBV19,.,TGTGCCAGTAACACCGGGGGGGGCACTGAAGCTTTCTTT,CASNTGGGTEAFF
once,TRBJ1-2,TRBV5-6,TRBD1,TGTGCCAGCAGCCGGGACAGGGGGCCGGGTGGCTACACCTTC,CASSRDRGPGGYTF
.,TRBJ2-7,TRBV27,TRBD2,TGTGCCAGCAGTTTTAAGCGGGAGGGTTACGAGCAGTACTTC,CASSFKREGYEQYF
.,TRBJ2-3,TRBV11-3,.,TGTGCCAGCAGCCCCATAACTGGGGAGGACACAGATACGCAGTATTTT,CASSPITGEDTDTQYF